One sample yielded the 7 T cell receptor beta chains listed below, sequenced in a study of identical twins. TCRdb redid the calling of the 5' RACE reads with MiXCR, one entry per CDR3 protein. The sample yields hundreds of thousands of distinct CDR3 sequences, roughly 10% seen once. These data also formed part of another study, on yellow fever vaccine responses in identical twins.

Sequencing was carried out using CD8+ T cells sorted from blood. These receptors were obtained from a woman younger than 35 in good health.

This clonotype was seen many times. The chain is built from TRBV11-2 and TRBJ2-1; TRBD2 aligns across 7 bases. Germline CDR1 is SGHAT and CDR2 is FQNNGV. This CDR3 spans 21 amino acids. The junction had 20 bases not matched to a gene; V was cut back by 3 bases and J by 0 bases. The CDR3, as DNA: TGTGCCAGCAGCTTCCCCACCGATGGGGGGGGGTTTAAGAGCTCCTACAATGAGCAGTTCTTC. Translating it yields CASSFPTDGGGFKSSYNEQFF.

The sample holds a few counts of this clonotype. V is TRBV28 and J is TRBJ2-5; TRBD2 aligns across 8 bases. Germline CDR1 reads MDHEN; CDR2 reads SYDVKM. CDR3 length equals 16 residues. Unmatched junction bases numbered 15, after V lost 7 bases and J lost 5 bases. The CDR3 reads CASTLPSAGARETQYF. The DNA of the CDR3 is TGTGCCAGCACCCTCCCATCAGCGGGGGCCCGGGAGACCCAGTACTTC.

The chain combines TRBV4-3 with TRBJ2-1; D remains unclear. V was pared by 0 bases and J by 11 bases, with 11 bases between. The CDR3 extends over 13 amino acids. The germline CDR1 and CDR2 sequences are LGHNA and YSLEER. CDR3: CASSQEVGVQQFF. The CDR3 nucleotides read TGCGCCAGCAGCCAAGAAGTTGGGGTGCAGCAGTTCTTC.

This clonotype was detected many times. The V and J genes are TRBV4-3 and TRBJ2-2; D unclear. This CDR3 comprises 16 residues. The V gene's germline CDR1 is LGHNA and CDR2 YSLEER. V lost 0 bases to trimming and J lost 0 bases, with 8 bases between them. The CDR3 reads CASSQELSANTGELFF. The CDR3 DNA follows: TGCGCCAGCAGCCAAGAGTTGTCAGCGAACACCGGGGAGCTGTTTTTT.

The CDR3 DNA sequence: TGTGCCAGCAGTCCCTTGGGGGAATCGAACACCGGGGAGCTGTTTTTT. Protein: CASSPLGESNTGELFF. This chain uses TRBV28 with TRBJ2-2; D tentatively reads TRBD1 or TRBD2 (5 bases each). Germline CDR1 is MDHEN and CDR2 is SYDVKM. CDR3 size: 16 residues. The V and J ends lost 5 bases and 0 bases respectively, with 13 bases between them.

The gene calls are TRBV27 and TRBJ2-7; the D is unclear. CDR1 is MNHEY, CDR2 SMNVEV, per germline (reference sequence). The length of the CDR3 is 13 residues. Trimming removed 6 bases at V and 4 bases at J, with 13 bases between. The CDR3 region is CASSLWAGYEQYF. The CDR3 coding sequence is TGTGCCAGCAGCCTCTGGGCAGGATACGAGCAGTACTTC.

This clonotype was counted many times. The chain has TRBV7-2 and TRBJ1-1; no definite D call. V was cut by 5 bases and J by 8 bases, with 18 bases left in between. Germline V gene sequence: CDR1 SGHTA, CDR2 FQGNSA. This CDR3 is built from 14 residues. In DNA form, the CDR3 reads TGTGCCAGCAGCCCAAACCTGGGCGCTGGGGAAGCTTTCTTT. Translated: CASSPNLGAGEAFF.